Each of the 28 T cell receptor beta chains below was sequenced from the same sample in a study of control samples from healthy donors and cancer patients (TCRdb year 2020). The library came from the immunoSEQ multiplex PCR assay. Here the immuneACCESS table is served through TCRdb, limited to in-frame sequences with V and J called. Missing clones are a known gap in these copies; in checked studies unresolved V genes cover under half, and the rest lacks a known reason. The sample table shows around 180,000 clones, and about 90% are seen once. The ten largest clones add up to around 5% of the sample. The sample taken for sequencing was blood. Receptors originate from a woman in her 30s in good health.

This clone was seen a single time. The CDR3 protein is CASSPGQYSNQPQHF. DNA of the CDR3: TGTGCCAGCAGCCCCGGTCAATATAGCAATCAGCCCCAGCATTTT. The rearrangement joins TRBV6-5 to TRBJ1-5, with D unresolved. This CDR3 has 15 residues. Germline CDR1 is MNHEY and CDR2 is SVGAGI. V was pared by 6 bases and J by 0 bases, with 12 bases between.

The CDR3 is CASSWTSADTDTQYF. In DNA, the CDR3 is TGTGCCAGCAGCTGGACTAGCGCAGACACAGATACGCAGTATTTT. This sequence joins TRBV11-1 and TRBJ2-3; 9 nucleotides line up with TRBD2. After removal of 4 bases from V and 2 bases from J, the junction contained 4 bases not matched to a gene. The CDR3 has 15 residues. Germline CDR1 and CDR2: SGHAT and FQDESV (reference sequence).

The V gene is TRBV6-1, the J gene TRBJ2-1, with D possibly matching TRBD2 (6 bases). V lost 1 base, J lost 0 bases, and 10 bases lay in between. Germline V gene lookup returns CDR1 MNHNS and CDR2 SASEGT. The CDR3 extends over 16 amino acids. In nucleotides, the CDR3 is TGTGCCAGCAGTGAAGGGCGGGATTCCTCCTACAATGAGCAGTTCTTC. Protein product: CASSEGRDSSYNEQFF.

The chain recombines TRBV19 with TRBJ2-5, with a tentative D call TRBD1 (6 bases). Germline assignment: CDR1 LNHDA and CDR2 SQIVND (reference sequence). Trimming removed 0 bases at V and 5 bases at J, with 13 bases between. The CDR3 covers 15 residues. The CDR3 sequence: CASSIDRTASETQYF. CDR3 coding DNA: TGTGCCAGTAGTATAGATCGGACAGCGAGTGAGACCCAGTACTTC.

The chain uses TRBV28 and TRBJ2-1; the match to TRBD2 covers 8 bases. The V and J ends lost 8 bases and 7 bases, in that order; junction bases with no gene match: 16. There are 16 residues in the CDR3. Germline assignment: CDR1 MDHEN and CDR2 SYDVKM. The CDR3: CASRTGGSSGLNEQFF. The CDR3 region has the DNA TGTGCCAGCCGCACCGGGGGGTCTAGCGGGTTGAATGAGCAGTTCTTC.

This rearrangement joins TRBV27 to TRBJ2-5; 7 bases line up with TRBD2. This CDR3 is built from 15 residues. Germline V gene sequence: CDR1 MNHEY, CDR2 SMNVEV (reference sequence). J was trimmed by 4 bases and V by 4 bases; bases with no gene match: 9. The CDR3 nucleotides are TGTGCCAGCAGTTGGTTGGGGGGGGGAACAGAGACCCAGTACTTC. This translates into CASSWLGGGTETQYF.

The chain carries TRBV5-1 and TRBJ2-7; 11 bases are a match to TRBD1. The CDR3 runs 15 residues. CDR1 and CDR2 (germline): SGHRS, YFSETQ. Trimming removed 4 bases from V and 1 base from J; junction bases left unmatched: 4. The CDR3 bases are TGCGCCAGCAGCGCCGGGACAGGGGGTTCCTACGAGCAGTACTTC. Amino acid sequence: CASSAGTGGSYEQYF.

CDR3 sequence: CASSLQSYGQYV. CDR3 coding DNA: TGTGCCAGCAGCTTACAGTCCTACGGGCAGTACGTC. The chain combines TRBV13 with TRBJ2-7, with unresolved D. The CDR3 contains 12 residues. CDR1 is PRHDT, CDR2 FYEKMQ, per germline (reference sequence).

This clone was seen once. J is TRBJ2-7 and V is TRBV19, with unresolved D. CDR1 and CDR2 from the germline V gene are LNHDA and SQIVND (reference sequence). V lost 2 bases to trimming and J lost 6 bases, with 14 bases between them. The CDR3 is made up of 14 amino acids. This CDR3 reads CASSISSPLGEQYV. The CDR3 DNA sequence: TGTGCCAGTAGTATATCGAGCCCCCTTGGCGAGCAGTACGTC.

V and J are TRBV28 and TRBJ2-1; 11 positions match TRBD2. The CDR3 sequence is 15 residues long. CDR1 and CDR2 (germline): MDHEN, SYDVKM. V was pared by 4 bases and J by 4 bases, with 3 bases of the junction left unmatched. CDR3: CASSSLAGGYNEQFF. CDR3 nucleotides: TGTGCCAGCAGTTCGTTAGCGGGGGGGTACAATGAGCAGTTCTTC.

V usage is TRBV5-1 and J usage is TRBJ1-1, with D perhaps TRBD1 (5 bases). V was shortened by 0 bases and J by 5 bases, with 8 bases between the two germline ends. The CDR3 sequence is 13 residues long. Germline CDR1 reads SGHRS; CDR2 reads YFSETQ. CDR3 coding DNA: TGCGCCAGCAGCTTGGGTGGGGGTACTGAAGCTTTCTTT. This gives the protein CASSLGGGTEAFF.

The V gene is TRBV18, the J gene TRBJ2-3; the match to TRBD1 covers 7 bases. V was clipped by 6 bases and J by 0 bases; unmatched bases: 9. CDR1 and CDR2 (germline): KGHSH, LQKENI. The CDR3 is made up of 16 amino acids. The CDR3 loop reads CASSREGASSTDTQYF. CDR3 bases: TGTGCCAGCTCTCGCGAGGGGGCCTCTAGCACAGATACGCAGTATTTT. Full variable domain (rest looked up from reference TRBV18 and TRBJ2-3): NAGVMQNPRHLVRRRGQEARLRCSPMKGHSHVYWYRQLPEEGLKFMVYLQKENIIDESGMPKERFSAEFPKEGPSILRIQQVVRGDSAAYFCASSREGASSTDTQYFGPGTRLTVL.

This chain joins TRBV19 and TRBJ2-4; weak D call: TRBD1 (6 bases). The V gene's germline CDR1 is LNHDA and CDR2 SQIVND (reference sequence). This CDR3 contains 13 residues. The ends were cut back, 5 bases at V and 1 base at J, with 6 bases in the middle. CDR3 amino acids: CASSQGAKNIQYF. The DNA of the CDR3 is TGTGCCAGTAGTCAGGGGGCCAAAAACATTCAGTACTTC.

The chain combines TRBV29-1 with TRBJ2-3, with D unresolved. V lost 6 bases and J 4 bases, leaving 8 bases between the germline ends. Germline V gives CDR1 SQVTM, CDR2 ANQGSEA. CDR3 length: 11 residues. The CDR3: CSVKKADTQYF. The CDR3 region has the DNA TGCAGCGTGAAAAAGGCAGATACGCAGTATTTT.

The chain has TRBV12-3 or TRBV12-4 and TRBJ1-2; 7 bases match TRBD1. This CDR3 has 12 amino acids. J gave up 6 bases and V 3 bases, and 1 base lay outside the gene matches. CDR3 region: CASSFRGNGYTF. DNA for the CDR3: TGTGCCAGCAGTTTCAGGGGGAATGGCTACACCTTC.

The gene calls are TRBV5-1 and TRBJ1-2; no reliable D call. Trimming took 7 bases from V and 8 from J, leaving 21 bases between them. The CDR3 sequence is 14 residues long. Germline values: CDR1 SGHRS, CDR2 YFSETQ. This chain's CDR3 is CASGRNGFLEGYTF. CDR3 in DNA: TGCGCCAGCGGGCGTAATGGTTTCTTGGAGGGCTACACCTTC.

The gene calls are TRBV6-5 and TRBJ1-1; maybe TRBD1 (6 bases). The germline V and J ends were trimmed by 6 bases and 1 base, with 12 bases remaining between them. Germline lookup yields CDR1 MNHEY and CDR2 SVGAGI. The CDR3 extends over 14 amino acids. This chain's CDR3 is CASRLTQGNTEAFF. CDR3 bases: TGTGCCAGCAGGCTCACACAGGGGAACACTGAAGCTTTCTTT.

The chain is built from TRBV24-1 and TRBJ2-1; tentatively, D is TRBD1 (5 bases). The CDR3 has 16 residues. Germline CDR1 KGHDR, CDR2 SFDVKD. V was trimmed by 4 bases and J by 0 bases, leaving 12 bases between them. The CDR3 loop reads CATSDPGHHSYNEQFF. The DNA for the CDR3 is TGTGCCACCAGTGACCCCGGACACCACTCCTACAATGAGCAGTTCTTC.

The rearrangement links TRBV6-6 to TRBJ2-7; unclear D gene. Germline values: CDR1 MNHNY, CDR2 SVGAGI (reference sequence). The CDR3 consists of 14 residues. Trimming took off 3 bases at V and 0 bases at J, with 9 bases between the two ends. As DNA, the CDR3 is TGTGCCAGCAGTTATGCACGTAGCTCCTACGAGCAGTACTTC. Its protein is CASSYARSSYEQYF.

V and J are TRBV6-2 or TRBV6-3 and TRBJ2-1; D might be TRBD2 (6 bases). Trimming left V 2 bases short and J 2 bases short, with 13 bases between. CDR3 size: 16 residues. Germline V gene data show CDR1 as MNHEY and CDR2 as SVGEGT. Here the CDR3 reads CASSYPLAGTYNEQFF. The CDR3 DNA reads as TGTGCCAGCAGTTACCCTCTTGCGGGGACCTACAATGAGCAGTTCTTC.

The V call is TRBV30, the J call TRBJ1-4; 8 bases agree with TRBD1. The V and J ends lost 3 bases and 5 bases, in that order; junction bases with no gene match: 11. The CDR3 is 16 amino acids. Germline V gives CDR1 GTSNPN, CDR2 SVGIG (reference sequence). Here the CDR3 DNA reads TGTGCCTGGAGCGGAAAAGGGACAGGCATAAATGAAAAACTGTTTTTT. The encoded protein is CAWSGKGTGINEKLFF.

The chain combines TRBV28 with TRBJ2-3; tentatively, D is TRBD1 (7 bases). Germline assignment: CDR1 MDHEN and CDR2 SYDVKM. V gave up 7 bases and J gave up 2 bases, with 16 bases separating them. This CDR3 has 15 residues. The CDR3 region is CASTFSGGITDTQYF. The CDR3 bases are TGTGCCAGCACTTTCTCAGGGGGGATCACAGATACGCAGTATTTT.

The chain is built from TRBV18 and TRBJ2-3; D might be TRBD2 (5 bases). Trimming pared 1 base from V and 2 bases from J, leaving 16 bases between. The CDR3 is 17 residues long. Germline values: CDR1 KGHSH, CDR2 LQKENI. The CDR3 DNA follows: TGTGCCAGCTCACCACTCGAGACTACTATATCCACAGATACGCAGTATTTT. Its protein is CASSPLETTISTDTQYF.

The V gene is TRBV9, the J gene TRBJ2-1, with D perhaps TRBD1 (7 bases). Germline V CDR1 and CDR2: SGDLS, YYNGEE. Trimming took off 2 bases at V and 9 bases at J, with 15 bases between the two ends. The CDR3 runs to 14 residues. The chain's CDR3 is CASSVAQGTGEQFF. CDR3 sequence (DNA): TGTGCCAGCAGCGTGGCACAGGGGACTGGTGAGCAGTTCTTC. The full variable domain, rest sourced from reference TRBV9 and TRBJ2-1, is DSGVTQTPKHLITATGQRVTLRCSPRSGDLSVYWYQQSLDQGLQFLIQYYNGEERAKGNILERFSAQQFPDLHSELNLSSLELGDSALYFCASSVAQGTGEQFFGPGTRLTVL.

V gene TRBV28 combines with J gene TRBJ1-5; 8 nucleotides agree with TRBD1. Germline CDR1 MDHEN, CDR2 SYDVKM. This CDR3 region has 15 residues. Germline trimming cut 6 bases from V and 2 bases from J; bases unmatched to any gene: 6. Here the CDR3 DNA reads TGTGCCAGCAGCCCCACAGGGGGTGGCAATCAGCCCCAGCATTTT. It encodes CASSPTGGGNQPQHF.

The chain links TRBV28 to TRBJ2-7; TRBD1 matches 9 bases. V was clipped by 3 bases and J by 6 bases; unmatched bases: 9. This CDR3 region has 15 residues. Germline V lookup: CDR1 MDHEN, CDR2 SYDVKM. The CDR3 nucleotides read TGTGCCAGCAGTTTCGGGGACAGGGAGAGCGGCGAGCAGTACTTC. Its translation: CASSFGDRESGEQYF.

This clone was seen a single time. This chain links TRBV2 with TRBJ2-1; tentatively, D is TRBD1 (6 bases). The V gene lost 8 bases and the J gene lost 9 bases, with 11 bases spanning the gap. The CDR3 is 11 amino acids. The germline V gene encodes CDR1 SNHLY and CDR2 FYNNEI. This chain's CDR3 is CASPRGTEQFF. Here the CDR3 DNA reads TGTGCCAGCCCCAGGGGAACTGAGCAGTTCTTC.

This CDR3 is CASRWTGAYEQYF. DNA of the CDR3: TGTGCCAGCAGATGGACAGGGGCCTACGAGCAGTACTTC. The gene calls are TRBV6-5 and TRBJ2-7, with 9 bases fitting TRBD1. Unmatched junction bases numbered 2, after V lost 6 bases and J lost 2 bases. The CDR3 spans 13 residues. Per the germline V gene, CDR1 is MNHEY and CDR2 is SVGAGI.